This TCR beta chain was documented in a study of blood T cells in healthy people across ages. This clonotype was seen only a few times. The CDR3 is 13 amino acids. Germline CDR1 reads MNHEY; CDR2 reads SMNVEV (reference sequence). Primers used in a second PCR of about 6 to 12 cycles were a sample-barcoded 5' primer and a J-beta primer mix. TCRdb independently ran MiXCR on the 5' RACE reads; one entry per CDR3 protein. The data show around 1,000,000 distinct CDR3 sequences, around 25% seen once. The data also belong to a second study, concerning T cells of mothers and their children.

This TCR derives from a girl aged 2-10 years in good health. Sample: blood. This chain links TRBV27 with TRBJ2-1; D ambiguous. Judging by the DNA end, TRBJ2-7 fits better; the J call may be wrong. The CDR3 sequence is CASSFQWSYEQYF. CDR3 in DNA: TGTGCCAGCAGTTTCCAATGGAGCTACGAGCAGTACTTC.